This T cell receptor beta chain was captured in a study of blood T cell repertoires in COVID-19. In the study overall: The study drew acute and convalescent COVID-19 samples from the United States, Italy and Spain.

The germline V gene encodes CDR1 SGHRS and CDR2 YFSETQ. The CDR3 consists of 13 residues. V dropped 2 bases and J dropped 6; count of bases not matched to a gene: 4. Original processing methods: Amplification of reference gene primers provided the estimated nucleated cell counts. Clones were read by immunoSEQ multiplex PCR, and TCRdb kept only the in-frame ones, dropping some. The V and J calls and clone size were taken over from that table, and D and trimming were inferred from the DNA. This sample has approximately 98,000 clones; 81% occur once, and the top ten carry roughly 4.1%. The chain couples TRBV5-1 to TRBJ1-1; 7 bases match TRBD1. The sequence was obtained from a man aged 55 to 69 with acute or convalescent COVID-19. The sample consisted of peripheral blood. The CDR3 DNA follows: TGCGCCAGCAGCTTTGGCCAGGGGGCTGAAGCTTTCTTT. This codes for CASSFGQGAEAFF.